The 6 T cell receptor beta chains below all came from one sample that was sequenced in a study of T cell responses to AZD1222 COVID-19 vaccine. The method was immunoSEQ multiplex PCR; TCRdb's version includes in-frame clones alone and lacks a portion of them. The sample shows about 110,000 clones, about nine tenths of them seen only once. The material was peripheral blood, obtained on day 0 of AZD1222 vaccination. Receptors originate from an adult in good health.

J is TRBJ1-2 and V is TRBV6-5; 7 nucleotides line up with TRBD1. This CDR3 region has 13 residues. Germline CDR1 is MNHEY and CDR2 is SVGAGI. V lost 6 bases to trimming and J lost 3 bases; unmatched junction nucleotides: 4. CDR3 in DNA: TGTGCCAGCAGGCGCGACAGGGACTATGGCTACACCTTC. Translating gives CASRRDRDYGYTF.

The chain couples TRBV19 to TRBJ1-1; D might be TRBD1 (6 bases). The V gene lost 7 bases and the J gene lost 0 bases, with 12 bases spanning the gap. Germline lookup yields CDR1 LNHDA and CDR2 SQIVND (reference sequence). The CDR3 is 14 amino acids. CDR3 residues: CASTETGMNTEAFF. The CDR3 region has the DNA TGTGCCAGTACCGAGACAGGCATGAACACTGAAGCTTTCTTT.

The V and J genes are TRBV11-2 and TRBJ2-1; D unresolved. Germline loops: CDR1 SGHAT, CDR2 FQNNGV. The germline V and J ends were trimmed by 1 base and 4 bases, with 17 bases remaining between them. This CDR3 is built from 17 residues. CDR3 amino acids: CASSLVVNTLVYNEQFF. DNA of the CDR3: TGTGCCAGCAGCTTAGTGGTTAATACCTTAGTTTACAATGAGCAGTTCTTC.

V is TRBV19 and J is TRBJ2-1, with 9 bases identical to TRBD2. Per the germline V gene, CDR1 is LNHDA and CDR2 is SQIVND (reference sequence). Germline trimming cut 6 bases from V and 6 bases from J; bases unmatched to any gene: 9. There are 15 residues in the CDR3. The CDR3 bases are TGTGCCAGTAGGGAAGCGGGAGGAAGGTTCAATGAGCAGTTCTTC. This translates into CASREAGGRFNEQFF. Variable domain in full (rest from reference TRBV19 and TRBJ2-1): DGGITQSPKYLFRKEGQNVTLSCEQNLNHDAMYWYRQDPGQGLRLIYYSQIVNDFQKGDIAEGYSVSREKKESFPLTVTSAQKNPTAFYLCASREAGGRFNEQFFGPGTRLTVL.

The V and J genes are TRBV5-1 and TRBJ2-6, with D unclear. The CDR3 has 15 amino acids. Germline V gives CDR1 SGHRS, CDR2 YFSETQ. Trimming stripped 5 bases from V and 0 bases from J, with 9 bases between. The CDR3 bases are TGCGCCAGCAGGACGTTGAGCTCTGGGGCCAACGTCCTGACTTTC. Translation gives CASRTLSSGANVLTF.

The sample holds one count of this clone. This chain links TRBV6-1 with TRBJ1-2; unclear D gene. V lost 3 bases, J lost 2 bases, and 10 bases lay in between. The CDR3 is made up of 14 amino acids. CDR1 and CDR2 (germline): MNHNS, SASEGT. As DNA, the CDR3 is TGTGCCAGCAGTGATTTAGAACGAAACTATGGCTACACCTTC. Its protein product is CASSDLERNYGYTF.